This TCR beta chain was observed in a study of identical twins. MiXCR was run by TCRdb on the 5' RACE reads, yielding one entry per CDR3 protein. The sample records a few hundred thousand distinct CDR3 sequences, 7.5% to 10% being singletons. Germline V CDR1 and CDR2: MNHEY, SVGEGT. The CDR3 loop spans 14 amino acids. V was cut by 1 base and J by 4 bases, with 8 bases left in between. This same sample was also taken into another study, of yellow fever vaccine responses in identical twins.

The specimen was PBMCs. The chain uses TRBV6-2 or TRBV6-3 and TRBJ2-1; D gene unclear. The source is a young woman in good health. CDR3 loop: CASSYFRGYNEQFF. The CDR3 DNA sequence: TGTGCCAGCAGTTACTTCCGTGGGTACAATGAGCAGTTCTTC.